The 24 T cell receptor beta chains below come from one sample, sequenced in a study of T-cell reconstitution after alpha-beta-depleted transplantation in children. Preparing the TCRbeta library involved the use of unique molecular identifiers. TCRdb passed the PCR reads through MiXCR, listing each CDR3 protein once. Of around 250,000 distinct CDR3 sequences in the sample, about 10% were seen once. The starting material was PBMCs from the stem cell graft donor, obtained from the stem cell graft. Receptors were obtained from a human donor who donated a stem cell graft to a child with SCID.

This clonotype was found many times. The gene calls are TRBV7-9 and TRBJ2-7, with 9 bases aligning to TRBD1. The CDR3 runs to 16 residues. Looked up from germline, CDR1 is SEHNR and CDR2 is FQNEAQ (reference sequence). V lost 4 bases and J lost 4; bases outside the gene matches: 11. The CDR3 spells CASSSYWGQGDYEQYF. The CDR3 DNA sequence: TGTGCCAGCAGCTCCTACTGGGGACAGGGTGATTACGAGCAGTACTTC. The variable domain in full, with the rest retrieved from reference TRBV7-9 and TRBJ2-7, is DTGVSQNPRHKITKRGQNVTFRCDPISEHNRLYWYRQTLGQGPEFLTYFQNEAQLEKSRLLSDRFSAERPKGSFSTLEIQRTEQGDSAMYLCASSSYWGQGDYEQYFGPGTRLTVT.

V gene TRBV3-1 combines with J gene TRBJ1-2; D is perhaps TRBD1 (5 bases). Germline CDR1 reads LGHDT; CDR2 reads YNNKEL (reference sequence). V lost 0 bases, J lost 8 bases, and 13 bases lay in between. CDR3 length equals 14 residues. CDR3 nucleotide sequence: TGTGCCAGCAGCCAAGAGCAGGGCACGGGAGGCTACACCTTC. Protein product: CASSQEQGTGGYTF.

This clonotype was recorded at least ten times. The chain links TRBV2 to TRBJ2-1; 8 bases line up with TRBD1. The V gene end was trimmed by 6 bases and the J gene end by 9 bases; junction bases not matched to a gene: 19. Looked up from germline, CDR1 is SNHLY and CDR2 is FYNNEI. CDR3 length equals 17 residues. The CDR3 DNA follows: TGTGCCAGCAGCTTTGGTACTACGACAGGGGTTCGGAGTGAGCAGTTCTTC. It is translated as CASSFGTTTGVRSEQFF.

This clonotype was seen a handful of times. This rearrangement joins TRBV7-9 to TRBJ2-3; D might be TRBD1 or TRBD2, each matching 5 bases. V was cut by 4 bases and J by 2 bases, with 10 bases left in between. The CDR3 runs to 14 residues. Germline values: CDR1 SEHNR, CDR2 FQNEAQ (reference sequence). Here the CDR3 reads CASSSRDDTDTQYF. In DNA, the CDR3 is TGTGCCAGCAGCTCTCGGGACGACACAGATACGCAGTATTTT.

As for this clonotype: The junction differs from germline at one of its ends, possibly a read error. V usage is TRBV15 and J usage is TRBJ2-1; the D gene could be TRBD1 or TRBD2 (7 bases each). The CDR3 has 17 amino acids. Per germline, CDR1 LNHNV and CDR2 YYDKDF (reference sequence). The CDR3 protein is CSTSRRGRVRGTDDQFF. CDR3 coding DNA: TGTTCCACCAGCAGACGTGGGAGGGTCAGGGGGACCGATGATCAGTTCTTC.

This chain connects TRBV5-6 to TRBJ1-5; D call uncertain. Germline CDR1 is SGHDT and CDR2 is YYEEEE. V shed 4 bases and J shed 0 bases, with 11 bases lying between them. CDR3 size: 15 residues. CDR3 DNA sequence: TGTGCCAGCAGCCGGTACCAGGTTAGCAATCAGCCCCAGCATTTT. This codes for CASSRYQVSNQPQHF.

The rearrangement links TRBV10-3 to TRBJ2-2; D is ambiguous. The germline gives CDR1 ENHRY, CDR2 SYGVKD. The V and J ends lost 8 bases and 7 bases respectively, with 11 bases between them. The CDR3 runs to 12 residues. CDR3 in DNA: TGTGCCATCTCCTCGGTGAACGGGGAGCTGTTTTTT. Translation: CAISSVNGELFF.

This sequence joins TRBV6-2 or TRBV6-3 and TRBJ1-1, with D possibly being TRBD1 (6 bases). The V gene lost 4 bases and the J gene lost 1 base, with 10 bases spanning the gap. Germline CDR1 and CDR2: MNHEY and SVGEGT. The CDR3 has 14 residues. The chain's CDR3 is CASSSRTANTEAFF. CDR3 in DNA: TGTGCCAGCAGTTCGCGGACAGCGAACACTGAAGCTTTCTTT.

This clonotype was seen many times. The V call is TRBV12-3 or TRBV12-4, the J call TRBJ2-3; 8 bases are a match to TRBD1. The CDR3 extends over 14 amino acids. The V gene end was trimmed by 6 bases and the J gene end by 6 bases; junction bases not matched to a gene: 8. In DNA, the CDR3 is TGTGCCAGCAGCCAGGGGGCGCTTCGGGATACGCAGTATTTT. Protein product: CASSQGALRDTQYF.

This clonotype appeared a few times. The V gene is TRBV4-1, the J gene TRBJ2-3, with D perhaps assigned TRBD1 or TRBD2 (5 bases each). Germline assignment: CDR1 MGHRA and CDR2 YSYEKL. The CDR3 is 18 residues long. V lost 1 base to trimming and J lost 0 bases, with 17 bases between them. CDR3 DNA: TGCGCCAGCAGCCAAGTTGGGGCCGAGGGGAGAAGCACAGATACGCAGTATTTT. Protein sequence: CASSQVGAEGRSTDTQYF.

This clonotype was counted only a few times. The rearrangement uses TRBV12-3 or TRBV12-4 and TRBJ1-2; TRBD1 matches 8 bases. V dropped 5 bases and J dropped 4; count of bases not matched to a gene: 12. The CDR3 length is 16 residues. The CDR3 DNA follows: TGTGCCAGCAGTCCCACTACCGGACAGGGTCCCTATGGCTACACCTTC. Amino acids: CASSPTTGQGPYGYTF.

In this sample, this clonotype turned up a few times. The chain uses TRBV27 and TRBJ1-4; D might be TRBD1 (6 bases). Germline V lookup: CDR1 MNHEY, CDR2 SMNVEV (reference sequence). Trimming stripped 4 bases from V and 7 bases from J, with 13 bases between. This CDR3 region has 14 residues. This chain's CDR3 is CASSWGRGGEKLFF. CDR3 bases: TGTGCCAGCAGTTGGGGCAGGGGAGGTGAAAAACTGTTTTTT.

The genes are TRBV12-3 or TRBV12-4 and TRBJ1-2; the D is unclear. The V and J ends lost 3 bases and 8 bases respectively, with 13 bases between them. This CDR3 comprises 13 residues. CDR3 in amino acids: CASSFGSPGGYTF. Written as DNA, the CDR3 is TGTGCCAGCAGTTTCGGGTCCCCCGGGGGCTACACCTTC.

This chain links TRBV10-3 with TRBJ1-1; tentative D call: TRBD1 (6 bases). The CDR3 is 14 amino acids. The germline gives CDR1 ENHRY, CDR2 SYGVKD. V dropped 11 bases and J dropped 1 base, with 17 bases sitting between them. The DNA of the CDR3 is TGTGCCGCCTCCCTAGGGGGGAGGAACACTGAAGCTTTCTTT. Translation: CAASLGGRNTEAFF.

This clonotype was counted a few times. Here the CDR3 reads CSAPSSPTGELFF. The DNA of the CDR3 is TGCAGTGCTCCGTCTAGCCCCACCGGGGAGCTGTTTTTT. This chain links TRBV20-1 with TRBJ2-2, with D maybe TRBD2 (5 bases). With 5 bases removed from V and 4 bases from J, the gap between germline ends came to 11 bases. This CDR3 contains 13 residues. The germline V gene has CDR1 DFQATT and CDR2 SNEGSKA (reference sequence).

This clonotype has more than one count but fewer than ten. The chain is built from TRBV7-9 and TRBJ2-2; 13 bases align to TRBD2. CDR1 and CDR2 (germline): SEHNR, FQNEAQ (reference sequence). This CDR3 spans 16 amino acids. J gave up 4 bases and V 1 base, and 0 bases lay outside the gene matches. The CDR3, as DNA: TGTGCCAGCAGCTTAGGACTAGCGGGAGGCACCGGGGAGCTGTTTTTT. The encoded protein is CASSLGLAGGTGELFF.

The CDR3 sequence: CASSLFQGNNEQFF. The CDR3 DNA reads as TGTGCCAGCAGTTTATTTCAGGGTAACAATGAGCAGTTCTTC. The chain joins TRBV12-3 or TRBV12-4 to TRBJ2-1, with D possibly TRBD1 on 5 matching bases. V was shortened by 2 bases and J by 5 bases, with 10 bases between the two germline ends. The CDR3 contains 14 residues.

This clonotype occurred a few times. In DNA, the CDR3 is TGTGCCAGCAGTGAAGAGGCAGGGGCTAACGGCTACACCTTC. The encoded protein is CASSEEAGANGYTF. V gene TRBV6-1 combines with J gene TRBJ1-2, with D perhaps matching TRBD1 (6 bases). V shed 1 base and J shed 8 bases, with 14 bases lying between them. CDR3 size: 14 residues. The germline gives CDR1 MNHNS, CDR2 SASEGT.

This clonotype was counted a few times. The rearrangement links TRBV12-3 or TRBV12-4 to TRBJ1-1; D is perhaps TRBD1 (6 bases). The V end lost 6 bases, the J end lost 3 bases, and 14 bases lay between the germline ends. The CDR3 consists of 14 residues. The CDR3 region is CASRLTGTHTEAFF. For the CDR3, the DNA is TGTGCCAGCAGGCTAACAGGGACGCACACTGAAGCTTTCTTT.

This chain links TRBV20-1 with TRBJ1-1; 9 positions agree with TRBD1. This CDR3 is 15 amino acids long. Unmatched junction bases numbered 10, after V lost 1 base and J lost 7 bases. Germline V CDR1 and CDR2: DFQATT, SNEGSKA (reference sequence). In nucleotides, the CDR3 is TGCAGTGCTAGAGGAGGGGACAGGGCGATCTATGAAGCTTTCTTT. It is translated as CSARGGDRAIYEAFF.

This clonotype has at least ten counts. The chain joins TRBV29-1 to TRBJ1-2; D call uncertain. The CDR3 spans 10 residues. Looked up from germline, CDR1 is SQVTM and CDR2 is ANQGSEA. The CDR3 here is CSDLGNGYTF. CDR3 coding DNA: TGCAGTGACCTAGGAAACGGCTACACCTTC.

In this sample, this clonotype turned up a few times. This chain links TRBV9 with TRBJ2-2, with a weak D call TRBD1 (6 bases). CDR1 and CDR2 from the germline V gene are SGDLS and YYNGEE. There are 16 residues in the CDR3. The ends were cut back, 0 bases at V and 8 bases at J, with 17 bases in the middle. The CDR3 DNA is TGTGCCAGCAGCGTAGCTTGGACAGTACTAGGGGGGGAGCTGTTTTTT. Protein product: CASSVAWTVLGGELFF.

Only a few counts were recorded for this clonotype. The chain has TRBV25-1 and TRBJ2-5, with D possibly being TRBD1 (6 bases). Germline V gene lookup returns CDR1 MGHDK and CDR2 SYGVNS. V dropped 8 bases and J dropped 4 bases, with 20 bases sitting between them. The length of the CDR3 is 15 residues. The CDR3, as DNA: TGTGCCAGCTTCACCCCAGGGGATGGGGGAGAGACCCAGTACTTC. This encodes CASFTPGDGGETQYF.

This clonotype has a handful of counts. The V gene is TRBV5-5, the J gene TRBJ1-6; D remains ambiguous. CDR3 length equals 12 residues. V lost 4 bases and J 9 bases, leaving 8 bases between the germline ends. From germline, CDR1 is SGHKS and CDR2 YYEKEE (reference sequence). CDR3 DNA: TGTGCCAGCAGCCCCACGTTTTCACCCCTCCACTTT. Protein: CASSPTFSPLHF. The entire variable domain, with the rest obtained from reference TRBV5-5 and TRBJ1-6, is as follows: DAGVTQSPTHLIKTRGQQVTLRCSPISGHKSVSWYQQVLGQGPQFIFQYYEKEERGRGNFPDRFSARQFPNYSSELNVNALLLGDSALYLCASSPTFSPLHFGNGTRLTVT.